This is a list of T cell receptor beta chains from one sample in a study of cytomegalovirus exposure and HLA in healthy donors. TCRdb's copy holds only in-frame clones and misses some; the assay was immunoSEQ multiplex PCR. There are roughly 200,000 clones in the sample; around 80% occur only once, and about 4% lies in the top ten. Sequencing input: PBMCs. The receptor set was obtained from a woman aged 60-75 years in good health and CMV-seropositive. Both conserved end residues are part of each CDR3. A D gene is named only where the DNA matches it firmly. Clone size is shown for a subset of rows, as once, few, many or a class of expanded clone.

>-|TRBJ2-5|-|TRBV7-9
CASSLGPATQETQYF
TGTGCCAGCAGCTTAGGACCAGCGACCCAAGAGACCCAGTACTTC
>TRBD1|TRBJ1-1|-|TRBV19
CATQFGQGSTEAFF
TGTGCCACCCAATTCGGACAGGGGAGCACTGAAGCTTTCTTT
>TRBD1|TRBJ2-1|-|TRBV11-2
CASSLSLDRPYNEQFF
TGTGCCAGCAGCTTAAGTTTGGACAGGCCCTACAATGAGCAGTTCTTC
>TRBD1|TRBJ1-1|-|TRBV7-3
CASSQATGTNTEAFF
TGTGCCAGCAGCCAAGCGACAGGGACCAACACTGAAGCTTTCTTT
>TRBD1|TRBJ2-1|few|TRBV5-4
CASSLGSGTGIYNEQFF
TGTGCCAGCAGCTTGGGGTCCGGGACAGGGATTTACAATGAGCAGTTCTTC
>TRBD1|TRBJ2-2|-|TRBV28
CASSLAAGGKAGELFF
TGTGCCAGCAGTTTGGCGGCAGGGGGTAAGGCCGGGGAGCTGTTTTTT
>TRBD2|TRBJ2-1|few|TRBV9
CASSVDIGGGRNEQFF
TGTGCCAGCAGCGTAGATATCGGGGGGGGCCGGAATGAGCAGTTCTTC
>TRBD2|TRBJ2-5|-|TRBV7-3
CASSPGLAKLGETQYF
TGTGCCAGCAGCCCGGGACTAGCTAAACTGGGGGAGACCCAGTACTTC
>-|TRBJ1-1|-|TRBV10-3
CAISESGGMNTEAFF
TGTGCCATCAGTGAGTCGGGCGGGATGAACACTGAAGCTTTCTTT
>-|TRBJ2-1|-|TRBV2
CASSDPGTYNEQFF
TGTGCCAGCAGTGATCCCGGGACTTACAATGAGCAGTTCTTC
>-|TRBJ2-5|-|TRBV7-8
CASRWLGDFQETQYF
TGTGCCAGCAGATGGCTCGGAGACTTTCAAGAGACCCAGTACTTC
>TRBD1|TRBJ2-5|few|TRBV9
CASSAGQNIQETQYF
TGTGCCAGCAGCGCGGGACAGAATATCCAAGAGACCCAGTACTTC
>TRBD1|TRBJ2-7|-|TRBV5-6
CASSSDISDRVRNHEQYF
TGTGCCAGCAGCTCCGACATATCGGACAGGGTGAGAAACCACGAGCAGTACTTC
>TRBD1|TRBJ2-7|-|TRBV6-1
CASSELRGRGEQYF
TGTGCCAGCAGTGAACTCAGGGGGCGGGGCGAGCAGTACTTC
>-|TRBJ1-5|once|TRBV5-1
CASSWTGGGGNQPQHF
TGCGCCAGCAGCTGGACTGGGGGAGGTGGGAATCAGCCCCAGCATTTT
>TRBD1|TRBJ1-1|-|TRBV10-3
CAISGPTQGKGTEAFF
TGTGCCATCAGTGGTCCCACACAGGGGAAGGGCACTGAAGCTTTCTTT
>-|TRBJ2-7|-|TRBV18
CASSQGVGALTYEQYF
TGTGCCAGCTCACAGGGGGTTGGAGCCCTTACCTACGAGCAGTACTTC
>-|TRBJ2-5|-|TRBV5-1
CASSSAETQYF
TGCGCCAGCAGCTCCGCGGAGACCCAGTACTTC
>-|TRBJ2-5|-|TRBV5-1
CASSPNGITQETQYF
TGCGCCAGCAGCCCTAACGGGATAACCCAAGAGACCCAGTACTTC
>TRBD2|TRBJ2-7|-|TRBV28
CASSAGGASYEQYF
TGTGCCAGCTCTGCGGGGGGCGCGAGCTACGAGCAGTACTTC
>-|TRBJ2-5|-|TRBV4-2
CASSQDEAQYF
TGTGCCAGCAGCCAAGATGAGGCCCAGTACTTC
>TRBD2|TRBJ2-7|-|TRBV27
CASSFSTGGGYEQYF
TGTGCCAGCAGTTTCTCTACGGGGGGAGGGTACGAGCAGTACTTC
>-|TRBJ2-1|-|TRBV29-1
CSVAVASVNEQFF
TGCAGCGTGGCCGTTGCTAGCGTCAATGAGCAGTTCTTC
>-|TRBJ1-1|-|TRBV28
CASSLSPSEAFF
TGTGCCAGCAGTTTATCCCCCTCTGAAGCTTTCTTT
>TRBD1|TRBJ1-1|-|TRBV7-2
CASSLPTPRGEAFF
TGTGCCAGCAGCTTACCTACCCCCAGGGGGGAGGCTTTCTTT